The rows below give T cell receptor beta chains drawn from one sample of a study of glioma-infiltrating T cells after dendritic cell vaccination. TCRdb keeps only in-frame clones here, not all; method: immunoSEQ multiplex PCR. The data contain under 130,000 clones, roughly 79% of them singletons. The sample in question was blood, obtained before dendritic cell vaccination. These receptors were taken from a human donor with glioblastoma. Both conserved end residues are part of each CDR3. The D gene is left open where the match is weak. Clone size is not always given. Where it is, it says once, few, many or a class for expanded clones.

CDR3aa | CDR3nt | abundance | j_gene | d_gene | len | v_gene
CATSIILQETQYF | TGTGCCACCAGCATAATCCTACAGGAGACCCAGTACTTC | NA | TRBJ2-5 | NA | 13 | TRBV15
CASSLGAGGHHEQFF | TGTGCCAGCAGCTTAGGCGCGGGGGGGCACCATGAGCAGTTCTTC | NA | TRBJ2-1 | TRBD2 | 15 | TRBV7-2
CASSLVDSTGNTIYF | TGTGCCAGCAGCTTAGTGGACAGCACTGGAAACACCATATATTTT | few | TRBJ1-3 | NA | 15 | TRBV7-2
CASTPQGFTEAFF | TGTGCCAGCACCCCCCAGGGTTTCACTGAAGCTTTCTTT | NA | TRBJ1-1 | NA | 13 | TRBV11-1
CASSLSGNSPLHF | TGTGCCAGCAGCTTAAGCGGTAATTCACCCCTCCACTTT | NA | TRBJ1-6 | NA | 13 | TRBV11-3
CAIRGTGDYNEQFF | TGTGCCATCAGGGGGACAGGGGACTACAATGAGCAGTTCTTC | NA | TRBJ2-1 | TRBD1 | 14 | TRBV10-3
CASSTGDRRNQPQHF | TGTGCCAGTAGTACCGGTGACAGACGCAATCAGCCCCAGCATTTT | few | TRBJ1-5 | NA | 15 | TRBV19
CASKHPQGAHEQYF | TGTGCCAGCAAACACCCTCAGGGGGCCCACGAGCAGTACTTC | NA | TRBJ2-7 | TRBD1 | 14 | TRBV6-5
CASSQARQVQSPLHF | TGCGCCAGCAGCCAAGCTCGCCAGGTTCAATCACCCCTCCACTTT | NA | TRBJ1-6 | NA | 15 | TRBV4-1
CAIRGAMDYGYTF | TGTGCCATCAGGGGGGCGATGGACTATGGCTACACCTTC | NA | TRBJ1-2 | TRBD1 | 13 | TRBV6-5
CASSRGQGIDGYTF | TGCGCCAGCAGCCGAGGACAGGGGATCGATGGCTACACCTTC | once | TRBJ1-2 | TRBD1 | 14 | TRBV4-1
CASSTDREETQYF | TGTGCCAGCAGCACGGACAGAGAAGAGACCCAGTACTTC | NA | TRBJ2-5 | NA | 13 | TRBV5-4
CASSERTSGGTYQETQYF | TGTGCCAGCAGCGAAAGGACTAGCGGGGGAACCTATCAAGAGACCCAGTACTTC | NA | TRBJ2-5 | TRBD2 | 18 | TRBV11-3
CASSEGLADNTDTQYF | TGTGCCAGCAGCGAGGGACTAGCGGACAACACAGATACGCAGTATTTT | few | TRBJ2-3 | TRBD2 | 16 | TRBV9
CASSPRQAAPYNEQFF | TGTGCCAGCAGCCCTCGGCAGGCAGCCCCTTACAATGAGCAGTTCTTC | NA | TRBJ2-1 | NA | 16 | TRBV7-3
CASGLPDRGSGEQYF | TGTGCTAGTGGTTTGCCGGACAGGGGTTCGGGCGAGCAGTACTTC | NA | TRBJ2-7 | TRBD1 | 15 | TRBV12-5
CASSPTGRADTQYF | TGCGCCAGCAGCCCTACAGGGAGGGCAGATACGCAGTATTTT | NA | TRBJ2-3 | NA | 14 | TRBV4-3
CASSSSGDGSDTQYF | TGTGCCAGCAGCTCGAGCGGGGACGGTAGCGATACGCAGTATTTT | NA | TRBJ2-3 | TRBD2 | 15 | TRBV11-3
CASNDRVSYEQYF | TGCGCCAGCAACGACAGGGTCTCCTACGAGCAGTACTTC | NA | TRBJ2-7 | TRBD1 | 13 | TRBV5-1
CASRGDSSGNTIYF | TGTGCCAGCAGAGGAGATAGCTCTGGAAACACCATATATTTT | NA | TRBJ1-3 | NA | 14 | TRBV2
CASIPQGMATEAFF | TGTGCCAGCATTCCACAGGGTATGGCGACTGAAGCTTTCTTT | NA | TRBJ1-1 | NA | 14 | TRBV6-5
CASRLGGTQYF | TGCGCCAGCAGGCTCGGGGGGACCCAGTACTTC | NA | TRBJ2-5 | NA | 11 | TRBV5-1
CASYSEAHSGNTIYF | TGTGCCAGCTACTCGGAGGCGCACTCTGGAAACACCATATATTTT | NA | TRBJ1-3 | NA | 15 | TRBV5-6
CASSLFPGTRNTGELFF | TGTGCCAGCAGCCTTTTTCCGGGAACACGGAACACCGGGGAGCTGTTTTTT | NA | TRBJ2-2 | NA | 17 | TRBV7-2
CASIRRRLSNQPQHF | TGTGCCAGCATCCGAAGGAGGCTGAGCAATCAGCCCCAGCATTTT | NA | TRBJ1-5 | NA | 15 | TRBV6-5
CASSSGGTYEQYF | TGTGCCAGCAGTAGCGGGGGGACTTACGAGCAGTACTTC | NA | TRBJ2-7 | TRBD2 | 13 | TRBV9
CASSETGTANQPQHF | TGTGCCAGCAGTGAAACCGGGACAGCCAATCAGCCCCAGCATTTT | NA | TRBJ1-5 | TRBD1 | 15 | TRBV2
CASGGFDTEAFF | TGTGCCAGCGGGGGCTTTGACACTGAAGCTTTCTTT | NA | TRBJ1-1 | NA | 12 | TRBV4-2
CASSLVSLSTDTQYF | TGTGCCAGCAGCTTAGTTTCCCTTAGCACAGATACGCAGTATTTT | NA | TRBJ2-3 | NA | 15 | TRBV7-6
CASSDLLGQASNSPLHF | TGTGCCAGCAGTGATCTCCTCGGACAGGCGTCCAATTCACCCCTCCACTTT | NA | TRBJ1-6 | TRBD1 | 17 | TRBV25-1